The 31 T cell receptor beta chains below were found in one sample sequenced in a study of T cell clones after liver transplantation. Assay used: immunoSEQ multiplex PCR; TCRdb lists only in-frame clones, some missing. Of nearly 15,000 clones in the sample, 82% were seen once. This specimen consisted of CD8+ T cells from blood, obtained approximately 43 months after liver transplant. Every receptor here comes from a human patient who received a liver transplant. A share of the T cells may be of graft donor origin.

The chain joins TRBV4-3 to TRBJ2-1, with D perhaps matching TRBD2 (6 bases). CDR1 is LGHNA and CDR2 is YSLEER in the germline V gene. This CDR3 is built from 16 residues. The V gene lost 0 bases and the J gene lost 4 bases, with 13 bases spanning the gap. The CDR3 sequence: CASSQDRAGLYNEQFF. DNA for the CDR3: TGCGCCAGCAGCCAAGATAGGGCGGGGCTATACAATGAGCAGTTCTTC.

Concerning this clone itself: This sample also contains other DNA sequences that code for the same CDR3. This chain connects TRBV7-3 to TRBJ2-1; TRBD2 agrees at 7 bases. The germline V gene encodes CDR1 SGHTA and CDR2 FQGTGA. The CDR3 length is 14 residues. The V gene end was trimmed by 5 bases and the J gene end by 8 bases; junction bases not matched to a gene: 9. The CDR3 DNA is TGTGCCAGCAGCGCCTGGGACTACCGGGATGAGCAGTTCTTC. This gives the protein CASSAWDYRDEQFF.

This clone was detected a few times. The sample has other DNA sequences that encode this CDR3 too. The chain recombines TRBV11-2 with TRBJ2-7, with D possibly matching TRBD2 (5 bases). The germline V gene has CDR1 SGHAT and CDR2 FQNNGV. Trimming removed 3 bases from V and 6 bases from J, with 9 bases in between. The CDR3 loop spans 12 amino acids. The DNA for the CDR3 is TGTGCCAGCAGCTTTCGGGGTCGCGAGCAGTACTTC. It translates to CASSFRGREQYF.

The rearrangement joins TRBV5-4 to TRBJ2-7; 10 bases are shared with TRBD1. V gave up 5 bases and J gave up 5 bases; unmatched junction bases: 4. CDR3 length: 13 residues. CDR1 is SGHNT and CDR2 is YYREEE in the germline V gene (reference sequence). CDR3 sequence: CASRGTGVDEQYF. The CDR3 bases are TGTGCCAGCAGGGGGACAGGGGTCGACGAGCAGTACTTC.

By frequency in the sample, this clone is medium-sized. V is TRBV7-3 and J is TRBJ2-3, with 14 bases fitting TRBD2. After removal of 5 bases from V and 7 bases from J, the junction contained 5 bases not matched to a gene. The CDR3 runs to 15 residues. Germline V CDR1 and CDR2: SGHTA, FQGTGA. The CDR3 region has the DNA TGTGCCAGCAGCAGGACTAGCGGGAGGAGAAATACGCAGTATTTT. It encodes CASSRTSGRRNTQYF.

V usage is TRBV4-3 and J usage is TRBJ2-7; TRBD1 agrees at 7 bases. With V trimmed by 3 bases and J by 4 bases, 3 bases remained unmatched. This CDR3 contains 13 residues. CDR1 LGHNA and CDR2 YSLEER come from the germline V gene. The CDR3 here is CASSHAQGYEQYF. The CDR3 DNA sequence: TGCGCCAGCAGCCATGCACAGGGGTACGAGCAGTACTTC.

CDR3 loop: CASSGRLSGYTF. The CDR3 nucleotides read TGTGCCAGCAGCGGACGGTTGAGCGGCTACACCTTC. J is TRBJ1-2 and V is TRBV9, with D unresolved. Germline CDR1 reads SGDLS; CDR2 reads YYNGEE. Trimming removed 3 bases at V and 8 bases at J, with 11 bases between. The CDR3 is 12 amino acids. The full variable domain, in which reference TRBV9 and TRBJ1-2 provide the parts outside the CDR3, is DSGVTQTPKHLITATGQRVTLRCSPRSGDLSVYWYQQSLDQGLQFLIQYYNGEERAKGNILERFSAQQFPDLHSELNLSSLELGDSALYFCASSGRLSGYTFGSGTRLTVV.

CDR3 DNA sequence: TGCGCCAGCAGCCACCATAGACAGGGGTATGGTAATGAAAAACTGTTTTTT. Translated, it gives CASSHHRQGYGNEKLFF. The chain has TRBV4-1 and TRBJ1-4; 8 bases map to TRBD1. Germline CDR1 and CDR2: MGHRA and YSYEKL. CDR3 length: 17 amino acids. V was pared by 3 bases and J by 4 bases, with 10 bases of the junction left unmatched.

This clone was seen more than once but under ten times. The chain is built from TRBV29-1 and TRBJ1-4, with D perhaps matching TRBD1 (5 bases). V dropped 6 bases and J dropped 8 bases, with 16 bases sitting between them. CDR3 length: 13 amino acids. Germline CDR1 is SQVTM and CDR2 is ANQGSEA. The CDR3 DNA is TGCAGCGTACTGACAGCATGGGAGGAAAAACTGTTTTTT. It yields the protein CSVLTAWEEKLFF.

The chain has TRBV19 and TRBJ2-1; 16 bases line up with TRBD2. This CDR3 spans 18 amino acids. V gave up 3 bases and J gave up 6 bases; unmatched junction bases: 8. Germline values: CDR1 LNHDA, CDR2 SQIVND (reference sequence). The CDR3 nucleotides read TGTGCCAGTAGTATGGGACTAGCGGGAGGGCCCGGGCTCAATGAGCAGTTCTTC. It specifies CASSMGLAGGPGLNEQFF.

The rearrangement joins TRBV25-1 to TRBJ2-6; D not certain. Germline V gene sequence: CDR1 MGHDK, CDR2 SYGVNS. Trimming removed 10 bases from V and 2 bases from J, with 9 bases in between. The CDR3 runs to 13 residues. The CDR3 protein is CAIQPPGANVLTF. The CDR3, as DNA: TGTGCCATCCAGCCCCCTGGGGCCAACGTCCTGACTTTC.

V usage is TRBV29-1 and J usage is TRBJ1-4; TRBD1 matches at 9 bases. CDR1 and CDR2 from the germline V gene are SQVTM and ANQGSEA. The CDR3 extends over 14 amino acids. With V trimmed by 7 bases and J by 5 bases, 8 bases remained unmatched. As DNA, the CDR3 is TGCAGCGCTGCGGGACAGGGCAGCAATGAAAAACTGTTTTTT. Translated, it gives CSAAGQGSNEKLFF.

The DNA of the CDR3 is TGCGCCAGCAGCTTCGGGGCTGCCTACGAGCAGTACTTC. Protein sequence: CASSFGAAYEQYF. J is TRBJ2-7 and V is TRBV5-1, with D perhaps TRBD1 or TRBD2 (5 bases each). Between the trimmed V and J ends, which lost 2 bases and 2 bases, there was a span of 8 bases. This CDR3 is 13 amino acids long. Germline CDR1 and CDR2: SGHRS and YFSETQ.

The CDR3 is CASSEVAGGNTIYF. DNA of the CDR3: TGTGCCAGCAGTGAAGTAGCCGGTGGAAACACCATATATTTT. The genes are TRBV6-1 and TRBJ1-3; D ambiguous. Trimming left V 1 base short and J 3 bases short, with 7 bases between. The CDR3 totals 14 residues. Germline-derived CDR1 and CDR2 are MNHNS and SASEGT.

In its sample, this clone was seen once. The V and J genes are TRBV11-2 and TRBJ2-7, with D unresolved. The germline V gene has CDR1 SGHAT and CDR2 FQNNGV. The CDR3 loop spans 15 amino acids. V was trimmed by 5 bases and J by 3 bases, leaving 17 bases between them. This CDR3 is CASSAASGSYYEQYF. Here the CDR3 DNA reads TGTGCCAGCAGCGCCGCATCCGGTTCTTACTACGAGCAGTACTTC.

The chain uses TRBV5-6 and TRBJ1-2; D is perhaps TRBD1 (5 bases). Trimming took off 2 bases at V and 0 bases at J, with 11 bases between the two ends. CDR1 is SGHDT, CDR2 YYEEEE, per germline. CDR3 length equals 15 residues. In nucleotides, the CDR3 is TGTGCCAGCAGCTTAGCGGGGCTGGCTAACTATGGCTACACCTTC. It codes for CASSLAGLANYGYTF. Using reference TRBV5-6 and TRBJ1-2 for the parts outside the CDR3, the full variable domain is DAGVTQSPTHLIKTRGQQVTLRCSPKSGHDTVSWYQQALGQGPQFIFQYYEEEERQRGNFPDRFSGHQFPNYSSELNVNALLLGDSALYLCASSLAGLANYGYTFGSGTRLTVV.

This chain links TRBV19 with TRBJ1-4; D not resolved. Trimming stripped 3 bases from V and 6 bases from J, with 20 bases between. CDR3 length: 17 residues. The germline CDR1 and CDR2 sequences are LNHDA and SQIVND (reference sequence). The CDR3 spells CASSMVGTYPWDEKLFF. CDR3 in DNA: TGTGCCAGTAGTATGGTGGGAACCTACCCCTGGGATGAAAAACTGTTTTTT.

The chain is built from TRBV7-3 and TRBJ1-2; D might be TRBD1 (6 bases). Looked up from germline, CDR1 is SGHTA and CDR2 is FQGTGA. This CDR3 is 13 amino acids long. V was clipped by 1 base and J by 8 bases, with 11 bases between them. CDR3 amino acids: CASSLIQGRGYTF. In DNA, the CDR3 is TGTGCCAGCAGCTTAATACAGGGACGAGGCTACACCTTC.

This chain joins TRBV28 and TRBJ2-5, with 8 positions matching TRBD2. Germline values: CDR1 MDHEN, CDR2 SYDVKM. With 2 bases clipped from V and 5 bases from J, the junction kept 7 bases outside the gene matches. The CDR3 covers 15 residues. The CDR3: CASSLGREVRETQYF. In DNA form, the CDR3 reads TGTGCCAGCAGTTTAGGGCGGGAGGTCAGGGAGACCCAGTACTTC.

The chain combines TRBV19 with TRBJ1-5; 9 bases are a match to TRBD1. CDR3 length: 15 amino acids. Germline CDR1 LNHDA, CDR2 SQIVND (reference sequence). V lost 3 bases to trimming and J lost 3 bases; unmatched junction nucleotides: 3. This CDR3 is CASSIVQGANQPQHF. The CDR3 nucleotides are TGTGCCAGTAGTATCGTACAGGGGGCCAATCAGCCCCAGCATTTT.

The CDR3 reads CASSSSYPGTLSEYF. The CDR3 nucleotides are TGTGCCAGCAGCTCGTCTTACCCCGGGACCCTAAGCGAGTACTTC. This rearrangement joins TRBV7-9 to TRBJ2-5; tentatively, D is TRBD1 or TRBD2 (5 bases each). Looked up from germline, CDR1 is SEHNR and CDR2 is FQNEAQ (reference sequence). The CDR3 loop spans 15 amino acids. V was cut by 4 bases and J by 12 bases, with 24 bases left in between. Filled out from reference TRBV7-9 and TRBJ2-5, the complete variable domain reads DTGVSQNPRHKITKRGQNVTFRCDPISEHNRLYWYRQTLGQGPEFLTYFQNEAQLEKSRLLSDRFSAERPKGSFSTLEIQRTEQGDSAMYLCASSSSYPGTLSEYFGPGTRLLVL.

This chain joins TRBV29-1 and TRBJ2-5; the match to TRBD1 covers 8 bases. Germline CDR1 reads SQVTM; CDR2 reads ANQGSEA. J lost 6 bases, V lost 1 base, and 7 bases had no gene match. CDR3 size: 14 residues. The CDR3 nucleotides read TGCAGCGTTGAAGGGCAGGGGGCCGGAAAGACCCAGTACTTC. It translates to CSVEGQGAGKTQYF.

The J gene is TRBJ1-1, the V gene TRBV19; unclear D gene. This CDR3 has 12 residues. Trimming pared 3 bases from V and 8 bases from J, leaving 10 bases between. The germline CDR1 and CDR2 sequences are LNHDA and SQIVND (reference sequence). The CDR3 DNA is TGTGCCAGTAGTATCGGAGTAAGGGAAGCTTTCTTT. This translates into CASSIGVREAFF.

The J gene is TRBJ2-1, the V gene TRBV7-3; no clear D. V lost 0 bases and J 8 bases, leaving 8 bases between the germline ends. This CDR3 spans 13 amino acids. The germline V gene has CDR1 SGHTA and CDR2 FQGTGA. This CDR3 reads CASSLTEGHEQFF. CDR3 bases: TGTGCCAGCAGCTTAACGGAAGGACATGAGCAGTTCTTC.

V usage is TRBV28 and J usage is TRBJ1-5, with 10 bases that match TRBD1. Germline V CDR1 and CDR2: MDHEN, SYDVKM. After removal of 6 bases from V and 7 bases from J, the junction contained 9 bases not matched to a gene. The CDR3 sequence is 15 residues long. CDR3 nucleotide sequence: TGTGCCAGCAGCCTGGGACAGGGGTTCAGGCAGCCCCAGCATTTT. Residues: CASSLGQGFRQPQHF.

This rearrangement joins TRBV6-5 to TRBJ1-1, with a tentative D call TRBD1 (6 bases). This CDR3 region has 12 residues. CDR1 and CDR2 (germline): MNHEY, SVGAGI. Trimming cost V 7 bases and J 5 bases, with 11 bases left between them. CDR3 coding DNA: TGTGCCAGCAAGCAGGGGTGGACTGAAGCTTTCTTT. Protein sequence: CASKQGWTEAFF.

In its sample, this clone is medium-sized (0.01 to 0.1%). J is TRBJ2-4 and V is TRBV5-4, with unresolved D. This CDR3 has 16 amino acids. Germline V gene lookup returns CDR1 SGHNT and CDR2 YYREEE (reference sequence). V lost 2 bases and J 0 bases, leaving 12 bases between the germline ends. The CDR3 is CASSLKEPLAKNIQYF. CDR3 sequence (DNA): TGTGCCAGCAGCTTAAAGGAGCCTTTAGCCAAAAACATTCAGTACTTC.

This chain connects TRBV7-3 to TRBJ2-3, with 9 positions matching TRBD2. CDR1 and CDR2 (germline): SGHTA, FQGTGA. V lost 0 bases and J lost 6; bases outside the gene matches: 7. The CDR3 covers 16 residues. The CDR3 nucleotides read TGTGCCAGCAGCTTAACAGGCCTAGCGGGGTGGGATACGCAGTATTTT. Its protein is CASSLTGLAGWDTQYF.

The genes are TRBV19 and TRBJ2-2; no definite D call. CDR1 is LNHDA and CDR2 is SQIVND in the germline V gene (reference sequence). The ends were cut back, 2 bases at V and 1 base at J, with 8 bases in the middle. There are 15 residues in the CDR3. The CDR3 sequence: CASSIWSLNTGELFF. The CDR3, as DNA: TGTGCCAGTAGTATATGGTCACTGAACACCGGGGAGCTGTTTTTT.

This clone was observed once. This chain joins TRBV5-8 and TRBJ2-2; 8 bases line up with TRBD1. Germline lookup yields CDR1 SGHTS and CDR2 YDEGEE. The J segment lost 4 bases and the V segment lost 6 bases, leaving 11 bases of the junction unmatched. This CDR3 contains 16 residues. In nucleotides, the CDR3 is TGTGCCAGCACCACGGACAGGGATATGCCCACCGGGGAGCTGTTTTTT. Translation: CASTTDRDMPTGELFF.

Regarding this clone: The junction departs from germline at one end; a sequencing error may be responsible. The chain combines TRBV5-3 with TRBJ2-5; 7 nucleotides align to TRBD2. TRBV5-3 counts as an open reading frame of uncertain function. The length of the CDR3 is 15 residues. The CDR3 nucleotides are TGTGCCAGAAGCCAACCTGGGACTAACCAAGAGTCCCAGTACTTC. Encoded protein: CARSQPGTNQESQYF.